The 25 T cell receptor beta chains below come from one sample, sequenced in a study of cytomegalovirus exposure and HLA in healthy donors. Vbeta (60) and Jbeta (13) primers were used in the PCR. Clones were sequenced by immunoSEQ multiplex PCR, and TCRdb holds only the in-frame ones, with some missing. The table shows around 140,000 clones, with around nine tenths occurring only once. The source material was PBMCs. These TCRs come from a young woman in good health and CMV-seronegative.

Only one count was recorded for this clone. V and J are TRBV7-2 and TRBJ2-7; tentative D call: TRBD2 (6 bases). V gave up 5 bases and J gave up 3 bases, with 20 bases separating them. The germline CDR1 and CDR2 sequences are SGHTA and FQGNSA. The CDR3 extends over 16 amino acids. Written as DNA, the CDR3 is TGTGCCAGCAGCCCAGTTTATTGGACTACGAACTACGAGCAGTACTTC. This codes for CASSPVYWTTNYEQYF.

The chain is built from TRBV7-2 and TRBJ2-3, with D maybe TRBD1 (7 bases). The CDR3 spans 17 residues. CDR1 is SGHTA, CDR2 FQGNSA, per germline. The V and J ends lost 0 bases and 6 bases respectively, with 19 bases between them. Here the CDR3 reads CASSLATSTGTRDTQYF. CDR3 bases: TGTGCCAGCAGCTTAGCCACTTCGACAGGGACTCGGGATACGCAGTATTTT.

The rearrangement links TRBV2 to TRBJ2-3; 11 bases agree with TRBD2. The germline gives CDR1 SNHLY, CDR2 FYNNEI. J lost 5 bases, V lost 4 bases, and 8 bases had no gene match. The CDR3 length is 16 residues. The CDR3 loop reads CASSAIAGGPGDTQYF. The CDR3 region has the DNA TGTGCCAGCAGTGCTATAGCGGGGGGGCCAGGAGATACGCAGTATTTT.

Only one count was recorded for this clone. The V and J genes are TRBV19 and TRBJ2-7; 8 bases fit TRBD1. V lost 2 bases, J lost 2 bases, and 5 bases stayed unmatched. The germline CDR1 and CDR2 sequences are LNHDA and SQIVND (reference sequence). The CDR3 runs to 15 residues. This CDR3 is CASSIQGAGAYEQYF. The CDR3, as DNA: TGTGCCAGTAGTATACAGGGGGCCGGGGCCTACGAGCAGTACTTC.

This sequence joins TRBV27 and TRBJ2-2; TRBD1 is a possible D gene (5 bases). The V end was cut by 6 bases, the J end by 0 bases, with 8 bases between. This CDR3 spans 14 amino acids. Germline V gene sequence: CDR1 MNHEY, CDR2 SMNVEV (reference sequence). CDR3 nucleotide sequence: TGTGCCAGCAGCCCACAGGCGAACACCGGGGAGCTGTTTTTT. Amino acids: CASSPQANTGELFF.

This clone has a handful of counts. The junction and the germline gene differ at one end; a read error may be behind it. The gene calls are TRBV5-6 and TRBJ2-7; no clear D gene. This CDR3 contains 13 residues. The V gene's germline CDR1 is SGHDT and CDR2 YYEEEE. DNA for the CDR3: TGTGCCAGCAGCTCTTACAGCTCCTACGAGCAGTACTTT. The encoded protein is CASSSYSSYEQYF.

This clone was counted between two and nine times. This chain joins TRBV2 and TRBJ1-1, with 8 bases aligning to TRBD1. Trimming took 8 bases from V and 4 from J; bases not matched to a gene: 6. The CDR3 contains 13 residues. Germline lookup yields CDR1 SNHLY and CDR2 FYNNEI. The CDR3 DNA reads TGTGCCAGCCGAGGAACAGGGGGCACTGAAGCTTTCTTT. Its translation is CASRGTGGTEAFF.

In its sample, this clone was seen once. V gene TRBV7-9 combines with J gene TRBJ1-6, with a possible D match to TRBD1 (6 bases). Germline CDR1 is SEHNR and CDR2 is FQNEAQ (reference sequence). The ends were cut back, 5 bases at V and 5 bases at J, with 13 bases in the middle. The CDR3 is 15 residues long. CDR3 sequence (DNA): TGTGCCAGCAGCAAAGGACAGTACAATAATTCACCCCTCCACTTT. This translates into CASSKGQYNNSPLHF.

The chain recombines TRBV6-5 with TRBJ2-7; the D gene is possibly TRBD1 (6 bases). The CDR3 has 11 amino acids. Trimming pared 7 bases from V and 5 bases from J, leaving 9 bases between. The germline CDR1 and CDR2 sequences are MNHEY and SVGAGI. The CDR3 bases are TGTGCCAGCACTCAGGGGAACGAGCAGTACTTC. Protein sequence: CASTQGNEQYF.

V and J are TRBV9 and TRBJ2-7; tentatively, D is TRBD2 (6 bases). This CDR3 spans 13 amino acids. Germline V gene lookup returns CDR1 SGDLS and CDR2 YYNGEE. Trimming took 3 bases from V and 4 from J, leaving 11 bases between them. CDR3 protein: CASSGGTAYEQYF. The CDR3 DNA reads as TGTGCCAGCAGCGGCGGGACCGCGTACGAGCAGTACTTC.

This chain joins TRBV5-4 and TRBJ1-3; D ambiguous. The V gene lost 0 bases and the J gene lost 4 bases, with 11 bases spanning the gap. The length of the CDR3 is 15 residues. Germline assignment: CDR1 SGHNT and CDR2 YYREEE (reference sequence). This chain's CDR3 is CASSLDPGGGNTIYF. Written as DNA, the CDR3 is TGTGCCAGCAGCTTGGACCCAGGAGGAGGAAACACCATATATTTT.

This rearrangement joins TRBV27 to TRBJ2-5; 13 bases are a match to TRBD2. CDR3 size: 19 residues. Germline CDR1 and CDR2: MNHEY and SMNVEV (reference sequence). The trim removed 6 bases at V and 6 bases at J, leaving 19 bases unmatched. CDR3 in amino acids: CASSSGLAGTGWGLKTQYF. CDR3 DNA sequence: TGTGCCAGCAGCTCGGGACTAGCGGGAACCGGGTGGGGTTTAAAGACCCAGTACTTC.

The CDR3 sequence: CASSTGVGGEKLFF. CDR3 nucleotides: TGTGCCAGTAGTACAGGGGTCGGCGGTGAAAAACTGTTTTTT. The chain has TRBV19 and TRBJ1-4; D possibly corresponds to TRBD1 (6 bases). Germline CDR1 and CDR2: LNHDA and SQIVND (reference sequence). V lost 4 bases, J lost 7 bases, and 13 bases lay in between. The CDR3 runs to 14 residues.

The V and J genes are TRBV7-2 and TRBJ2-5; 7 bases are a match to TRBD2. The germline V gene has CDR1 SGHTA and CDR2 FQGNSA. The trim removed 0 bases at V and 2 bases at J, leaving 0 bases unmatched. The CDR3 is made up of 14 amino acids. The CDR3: CASSLAGGQETQYF. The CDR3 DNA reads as TGTGCCAGCAGCTTAGCGGGAGGGCAAGAGACCCAGTACTTC.

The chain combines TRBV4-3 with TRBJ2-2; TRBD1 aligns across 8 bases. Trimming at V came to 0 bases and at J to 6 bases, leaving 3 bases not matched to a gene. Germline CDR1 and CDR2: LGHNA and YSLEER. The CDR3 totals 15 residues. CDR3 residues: CASSQDPTGAGELFF. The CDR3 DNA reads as TGCGCCAGCAGCCAAGACCCGACAGGGGCCGGGGAGCTGTTTTTT.

CDR3 protein: CASSPYYEQYF. The CDR3 bases are TGTGCCAGCAGCCCCTACTACGAGCAGTACTTC. V is TRBV7-8 and J is TRBJ2-7; D remains unclear. Germline V lookup: CDR1 SGHVS, CDR2 FQNEAQ. V dropped 5 bases and J dropped 3 bases, with 5 bases sitting between them. CDR3 length: 11 amino acids.

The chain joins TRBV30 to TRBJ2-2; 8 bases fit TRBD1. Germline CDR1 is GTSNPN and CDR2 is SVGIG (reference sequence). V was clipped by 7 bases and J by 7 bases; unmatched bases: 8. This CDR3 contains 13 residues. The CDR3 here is CASRQGNVGELFF. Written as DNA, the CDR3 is TGTGCCTCGCGACAGGGGAACGTCGGGGAGCTGTTTTTT. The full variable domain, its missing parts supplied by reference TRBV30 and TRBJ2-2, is SQTIHQWPATLVQPVGSPLSLECTVEGTSNPNLYWYRQAAGRGLQLLFYSVGIGQISSEVPQNLSASRPQDRQFILSSKKLLLSDSGFYLCASRQGNVGELFFGEGSRLTVL.

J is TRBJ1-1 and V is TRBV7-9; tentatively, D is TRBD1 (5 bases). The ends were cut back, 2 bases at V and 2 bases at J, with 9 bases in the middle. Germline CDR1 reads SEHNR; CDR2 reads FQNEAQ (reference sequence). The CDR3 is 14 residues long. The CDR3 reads CASSLLQVNTEAFF. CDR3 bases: TGTGCCAGCAGCTTATTACAGGTTAACACTGAAGCTTTCTTT.

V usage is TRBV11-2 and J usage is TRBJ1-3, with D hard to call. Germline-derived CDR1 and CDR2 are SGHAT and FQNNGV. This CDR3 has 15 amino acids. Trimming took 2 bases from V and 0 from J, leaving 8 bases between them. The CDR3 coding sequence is TGTGCCAGCAGCTTAAACAGTTACTCTGGAAACACCATATATTTT. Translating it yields CASSLNSYSGNTIYF.

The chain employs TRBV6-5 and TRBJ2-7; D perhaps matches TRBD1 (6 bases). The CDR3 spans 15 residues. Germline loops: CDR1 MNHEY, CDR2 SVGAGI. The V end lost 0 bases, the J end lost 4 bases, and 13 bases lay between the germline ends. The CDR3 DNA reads TGTGCCAGCAGTTACTCCAGGGGATCAGGGTACGAGCAGTACTTC. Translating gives CASSYSRGSGYEQYF.

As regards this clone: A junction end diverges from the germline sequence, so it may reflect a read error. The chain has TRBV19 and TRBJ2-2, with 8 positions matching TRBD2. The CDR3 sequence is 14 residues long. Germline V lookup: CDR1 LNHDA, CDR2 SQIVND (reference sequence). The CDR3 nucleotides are TGTGTCAGTACCCGGGGGGGGTACACCGGGGAGCTGTTTTTT. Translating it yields CVSTRGGYTGELFF. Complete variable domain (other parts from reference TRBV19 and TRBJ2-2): DGGITQSPKYLFRKEGQNVTLSCEQNLNHDAMYWYRQDPGQGLRLIYYSQIVNDFQKGDIAEGYSVSREKKESFPLTVTSAQKNPTAFYLCVSTRGGYTGELFFGEGSRLTVL.

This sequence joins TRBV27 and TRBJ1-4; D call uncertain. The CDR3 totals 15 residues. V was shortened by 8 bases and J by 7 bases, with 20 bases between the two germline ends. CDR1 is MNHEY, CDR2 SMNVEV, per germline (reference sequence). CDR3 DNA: TGTGCCAGCTCACTAAAGCGAGGGTGGCGTGAAAAACTGTTTTTT. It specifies CASSLKRGWREKLFF.

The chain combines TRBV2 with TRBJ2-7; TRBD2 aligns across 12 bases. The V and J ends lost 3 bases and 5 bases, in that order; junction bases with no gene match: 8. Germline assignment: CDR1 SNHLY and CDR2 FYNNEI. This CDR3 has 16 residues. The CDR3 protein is CASSESPSGGVHEQYF. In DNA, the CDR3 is TGTGCCAGCAGTGAGTCACCTAGCGGGGGGGTTCACGAGCAGTACTTC.

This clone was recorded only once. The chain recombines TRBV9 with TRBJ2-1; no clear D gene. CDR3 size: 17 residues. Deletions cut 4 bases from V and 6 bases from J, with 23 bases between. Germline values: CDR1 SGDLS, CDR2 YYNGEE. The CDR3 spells CASSLGRKPLRSNEQFF. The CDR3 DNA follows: TGTGCCAGCAGCTTAGGCCGTAAACCCCTGAGGAGCAATGAGCAGTTCTTC.

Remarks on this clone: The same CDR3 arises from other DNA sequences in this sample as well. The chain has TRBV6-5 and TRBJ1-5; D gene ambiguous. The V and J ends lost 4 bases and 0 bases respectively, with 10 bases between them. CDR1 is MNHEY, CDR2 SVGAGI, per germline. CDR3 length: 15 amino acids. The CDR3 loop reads CASSSTGYSNQPQHF. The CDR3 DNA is TGTGCCAGCAGTTCGACTGGCTATAGCAATCAGCCCCAGCATTTT.